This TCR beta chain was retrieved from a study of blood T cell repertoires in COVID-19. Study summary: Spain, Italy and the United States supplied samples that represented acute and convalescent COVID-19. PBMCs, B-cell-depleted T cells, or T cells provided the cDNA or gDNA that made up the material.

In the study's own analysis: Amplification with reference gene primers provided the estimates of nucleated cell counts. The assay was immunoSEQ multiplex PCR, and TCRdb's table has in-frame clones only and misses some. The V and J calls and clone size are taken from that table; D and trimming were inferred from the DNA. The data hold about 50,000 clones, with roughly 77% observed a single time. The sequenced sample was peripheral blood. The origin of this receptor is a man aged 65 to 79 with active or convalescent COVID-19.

CDR3 loop: CASSEWRTASSEQYF. Here the CDR3 DNA reads TGTGCCAGCAGTGAATGGAGGACGGCGTCAAGCGAGCAGTACTTC. The rearrangement joins TRBV25-1 to TRBJ2-7; D may be TRBD2 (5 bases). Germline assignment: CDR1 MGHDK and CDR2 SYGVNS. The V end lost 1 base, the J end lost 6 bases, and 16 bases lay between the germline ends. The CDR3 totals 15 residues.